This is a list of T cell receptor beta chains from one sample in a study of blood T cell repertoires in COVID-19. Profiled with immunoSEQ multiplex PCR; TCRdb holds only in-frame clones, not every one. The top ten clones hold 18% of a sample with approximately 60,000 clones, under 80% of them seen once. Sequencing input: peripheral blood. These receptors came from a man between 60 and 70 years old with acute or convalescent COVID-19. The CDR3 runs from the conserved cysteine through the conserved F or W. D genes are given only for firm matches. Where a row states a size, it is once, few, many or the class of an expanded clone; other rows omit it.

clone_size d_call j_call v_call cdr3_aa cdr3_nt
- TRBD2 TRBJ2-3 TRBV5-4 CASSKQKRDLDTDTQYF TGTGCCAGCAGCAAACAGAAGCGGGACTTAGACACAGATACGCAGTATTTT
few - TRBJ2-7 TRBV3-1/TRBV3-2 CASSQGTGRATYEQYF TGTGCCAGCAGCCAAGGAACGGGCAGGGCCACCTACGAGCAGTACTTC
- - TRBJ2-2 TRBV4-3 CASSQRTAYTGELFF TGCGCCAGCAGCCAGAGGACAGCTTACACCGGGGAGCTGTTTTTT
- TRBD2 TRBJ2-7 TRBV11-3 CASSLSAEGLSSYEQYF TGTGCCAGCAGCTTATCCGCGGAGGGACTAAGCTCCTACGAGCAGTACTTC
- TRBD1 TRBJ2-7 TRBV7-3 CASSIRDRGYEQYF TGTGCCAGCAGCATCCGGGACAGGGGCTACGAGCAGTACTTC
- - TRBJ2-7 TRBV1 CTRGPHTYEQYF TGCACCCGCGGCCCCCACACCTACGAGCAGTACTTC
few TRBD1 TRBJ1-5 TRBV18 CASSPSDRGQPQHF TGTGCCAGCTCACCCTCCGACAGGGGCCAGCCCCAGCATTTT
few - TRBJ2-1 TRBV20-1 CSASDPVSAGYNEQFF TGCAGTGCTAGTGACCCGGTATCGGCAGGGTACAATGAGCAGTTCTTC
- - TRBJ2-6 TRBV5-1 CASSLGASGANVLTF TGCGCCAGCAGCTTGGGGGCTTCTGGGGCCAACGTCCTGACTTTC
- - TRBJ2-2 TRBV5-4 CASSLGGGGGVNTGELFF TGTGCCAGCAGCTTGGGAGGGGGCGGCGGGGTGAACACCGGGGAGCTGTTTTTT
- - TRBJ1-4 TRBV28 CASSPPGGERKKLFF TGTGCCAGCAGTCCCCCCGGGGGGGAAAGGAAAAAACTGTTTTTT
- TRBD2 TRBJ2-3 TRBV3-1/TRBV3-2 CASSPRRGSTDTQYF TGTGCCAGCAGCCCCAGGCGGGGGAGCACAGATACGCAGTATTTT
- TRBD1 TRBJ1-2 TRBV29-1 CSVVDRADGYTF TGCAGCGTTGTAGACAGGGCGGATGGCTACACCTTC
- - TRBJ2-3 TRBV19 CASSIFKVARVGTDTQYF TGTGCCAGTAGTATCTTCAAGGTGGCCAGGGTTGGCACAGATACGCAGTATTTT
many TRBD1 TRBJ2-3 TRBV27 CASSFGTGRADTQYF TGTGCCAGCTCGTTTGGGACAGGGAGGGCAGATACGCAGTATTTT
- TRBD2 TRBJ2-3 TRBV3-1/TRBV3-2 CASSQERVAGRDTQYF TGTGCCAGCAGCCAAGAGAGGGTAGCGGGAAGAGATACGCAGTATTTT
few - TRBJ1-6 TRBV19 CATTPAGPLNNSPLHF TGTGCCACCACACCGGCGGGACCCCTAAATAATTCACCCCTCCACTTT
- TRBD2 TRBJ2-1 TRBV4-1 CASSPDSGRAEKDEQFF TGCGCCAGCAGCCCGGATAGCGGGAGGGCCGAGAAGGATGAGCAGTTCTTC
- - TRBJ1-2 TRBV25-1 CASSDMAGSSYGYTF TGTGCCAGCAGTGATATGGCAGGGTCGAGCTATGGCTACACCTTC
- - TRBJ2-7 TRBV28 CASSLTGLSYEQYF TGTGCCAGCAGTTTAACGGGACTTTCCTACGAGCAGTACTTC
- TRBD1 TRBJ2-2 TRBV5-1 CASSPSQGAGELFF TGCGCCAGCAGCCCCTCACAGGGGGCCGGGGAGCTGTTTTTT
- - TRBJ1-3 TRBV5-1 CASSLDSQISGNTIYF TGCGCCAGCAGCTTGGATTCACAGATCTCTGGAAACACCATATATTTT
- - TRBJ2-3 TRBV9 CASSVDPLPSDTQYF TGTGCCAGCAGCGTAGATCCCCTCCCTTCAGATACGCAGTATTTT
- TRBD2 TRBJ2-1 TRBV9 CASSVTSGSYNEQFF TGTGCCAGCAGCGTCACTAGCGGCTCCTACAATGAGCAGTTCTTC
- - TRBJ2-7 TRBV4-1 CASSQELGRQVSYEQYF TGCGCCAGCAGCCAAGAATTGGGGAGACAGGTCTCCTACGAGCAGTACTTC
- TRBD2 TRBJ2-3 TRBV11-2 CASSRGLAGGTTSTDTQYF TGTGCCAGCAGCAGAGGACTAGCGGGAGGCACGACTAGCACAGATACGCAGTATTTT
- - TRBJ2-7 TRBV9 CASSVQGLPAYEQYF TGTGCCAGCAGCGTCCAAGGACTACCTGCCTACGAGCAGTACTTC
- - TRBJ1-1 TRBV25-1 CASSGQPNTEAFF TGTGCCAGCAGTGGACAGCCGAACACTGAAGCTTTCTTT
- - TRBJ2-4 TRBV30 CAWSVRTGFTKNIQYF TGTGCCTGGAGTGTACGAACAGGGTTCACCAAAAACATTCAGTACTTC
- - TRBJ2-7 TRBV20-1 CSARDSYEQYF TGCAGTGCCAGGGATTCCTACGAGCAGTACTTC